The clone carrying this TCR beta chain was picked up many times. What it binds is unknown. The source of the sample is a study of identical twins. Study-wide results and limits: Models came in too low on out-of-frame TCR alpha sharing in monozygotic twins. Out-of-frame beta chain sequences displayed weaker excess sharing between twins. Memory repertoires lacked the insertion deficit that abundant cord blood beta clonotypes showed.

V gave up 6 bases and J gave up 9 bases, with 15 bases separating them. The CDR3 is 12 residues long. CDR1 is SQVTM and CDR2 is ANQGSEA in the germline V gene. It was template switching that added a universal primer site, and there were unique molecular identifiers on the cDNA. TCRdb re-called the 5' RACE reads through MiXCR, storing one row per CDR3 protein. Counted here are hundreds of thousands of distinct CDR3 sequences, 6% to 6.5% occurring once; the ten biggest clones make up 1.5% to 2%. The sequence came from a young man in good health. The sequenced material came from naive T cells sorted from blood. This chain uses TRBV29-1 with TRBJ2-4, with D tentatively TRBD1 (5 bases). The CDR3 sequence: CSVTGRFGIQYF. CDR3 bases: TGCAGCGTCACAGGACGTTTCGGCATTCAGTACTTC. The full variable domain, with the rest looked up from reference TRBV29-1 and TRBJ2-4, is SAVISQKPSRDICQRGTSLTIQCQVDSQVTMMFWYRQQPGQSLTLIATANQGSEATYESGFVIDKFPISRPNLTFSTLTVSNMSPEDSSIYLCSVTGRFGIQYFGAGTRLSVL.